This TCR beta chain was captured by sequencing in a study of shared clonotypes between healthy human individuals. TCRdb keeps only in-frame clones here, not all; method: immunoSEQ multiplex PCR. The repertoire holds 2.5 million or so clones, with about 92% as singletons. Study findings and constraints: Shared across a handful of donors were around 5% of the naive CD4 clonotypes.

Of note for this clone: Its cognate antigen is unknown.

CDR1 SGDLS and CDR2 YYNGEE come from the germline V gene. This CDR3 region has 16 residues. The V segment lost 2 bases and the J segment 0 bases; nucleotides outside the gene matches: 2. The material sequenced was naive CD4+ T cells sorted from blood. Subset: CD45RA+ positively selected. This sequence was found in a man younger than 35 in good health. The chain is built from TRBV9 and TRBJ2-7; 13 nucleotides agree with TRBD2. The chain's CDR3 is CASSVGTSGNSYEQYF. The CDR3 DNA is TGTGCCAGCAGCGTCGGGACTAGCGGGAACTCCTACGAGCAGTACTTC.